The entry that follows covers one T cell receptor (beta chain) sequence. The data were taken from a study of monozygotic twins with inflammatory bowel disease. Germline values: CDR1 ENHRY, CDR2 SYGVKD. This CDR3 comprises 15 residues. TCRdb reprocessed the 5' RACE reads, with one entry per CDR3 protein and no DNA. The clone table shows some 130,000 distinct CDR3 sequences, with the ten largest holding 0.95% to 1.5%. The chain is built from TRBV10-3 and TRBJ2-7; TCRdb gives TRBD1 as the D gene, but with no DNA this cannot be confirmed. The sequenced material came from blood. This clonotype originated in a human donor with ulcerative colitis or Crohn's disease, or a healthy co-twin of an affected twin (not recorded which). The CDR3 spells CAISESNSDRVEQYF.